The 18 T cell receptor beta chains in this list originate from one sample, sequenced in a study of cytomegalovirus exposure and HLA in healthy donors. It was with 60 Vbeta and 13 Jbeta primers that the PCR ran. Measured with immunoSEQ multiplex PCR; TCRdb has only the in-frame clones, and not every one. The sample carries 110,000 or so clones, about three quarters recorded once. The sample was PBMCs. The receptors stem from a female donor in good health and CMV-seronegative.

This clone was found once. This sequence joins TRBV11-2 and TRBJ2-5; 14 bases align to TRBD2. From germline, CDR1 is SGHAT and CDR2 FQNNGV. V dropped 6 bases and J dropped 5; count of bases not matched to a gene: 8. The CDR3 runs 16 residues. In DNA, the CDR3 is TGTGCCAGCAGTAGACTAGCGGGGGGGCCAGTCGAGACCCAGTACTTC. This translates into CASSRLAGGPVETQYF.

This clone was detected only a few times. The J gene is TRBJ1-1, the V gene TRBV5-1; TRBD1 aligns across 7 bases. Per germline, CDR1 SGHRS and CDR2 YFSETQ. After removal of 3 bases from V and 7 bases from J, the junction contained 6 bases not matched to a gene. This CDR3 contains 13 residues. DNA of the CDR3: TGCGCCAGCAGCTCGACCCAGGGGGATGAAGCTTTCTTT. This encodes CASSSTQGDEAFF.

J is TRBJ1-5 and V is TRBV12-5; D is uncertain. The CDR3 sequence is 16 residues long. V dropped 2 bases and J dropped 0 bases, with 11 bases sitting between them. Germline V CDR1 and CDR2: LGHNT, FRNRAP. In DNA form, the CDR3 reads TGTGCTAGTGGTTTGAACGGTGATCGTAGCAATCAGCCCCAGCATTTT. It is translated as CASGLNGDRSNQPQHF.

V usage is TRBV6-1 and J usage is TRBJ1-6; D is uncertain. Between the trimmed V and J ends, which lost 1 base and 13 bases, there was a span of 14 bases. CDR3 length: 14 residues. Germline values: CDR1 MNHNS, CDR2 SASEGT. The CDR3 DNA follows: TGTGCCAGCAGTGAAGAGGCGGCTGGTGGGCCCCTCCACTTT. Translated: CASSEEAAGGPLHF.

This clone was detected a few times. V and J are TRBV27 and TRBJ1-2; 7 nucleotides line up with TRBD1. The CDR3 runs to 17 residues. The V and J ends lost 2 bases and 0 bases, in that order; junction bases with no gene match: 9. Germline V gene sequence: CDR1 MNHEY, CDR2 SMNVEV (reference sequence). The CDR3, as DNA: TGTGCCAGCAGTTTAGGCCCGGGACAGCCAACTAACTATGGCTACACCTTC. As protein: CASSLGPGQPTNYGYTF.

V is TRBV18 and J is TRBJ2-7; possibly TRBD2 for D (6 bases). Between the trimmed V and J ends, which lost 5 bases and 4 bases, there was a span of 15 bases. Germline CDR1 and CDR2: KGHSH and LQKENI. CDR3 length equals 14 residues. The DNA for the CDR3 is TGTGCCAGCTCAACGGAGGGACTGCTATACGAGCAGTACTTC. Translating gives CASSTEGLLYEQYF.

V is TRBV11-2 and J is TRBJ1-1, with a tentative D call TRBD1 (6 bases). CDR1 is SGHAT and CDR2 is FQNNGV in the germline V gene. The ends were cut back, 0 bases at V and 6 bases at J, with 17 bases in the middle. This CDR3 spans 16 amino acids. This CDR3 is CASSLDAGTRYSEAFF. The CDR3 bases are TGTGCCAGCAGCTTAGATGCCGGGACAAGATATTCTGAAGCTTTCTTT.

This clone was picked up one time. The rearrangement uses TRBV7-9 and TRBJ2-3, with 15 bases fitting TRBD2. From germline, CDR1 is SEHNR and CDR2 FQNEAQ (reference sequence). The V gene end was trimmed by 11 bases and the J gene end by 6 bases; junction bases not matched to a gene: 9. The CDR3 spans 15 residues. In nucleotides, the CDR3 is TGTGCCGTCACCTGGACTAGCGGGGGGGCGGATACGCAGTATTTT. It translates to CAVTWTSGGADTQYF.

The chain carries TRBV28 and TRBJ2-5, with TRBD1 as a possible D gene (6 bases). The end of the DNA fits TRBJ2-7 better, so the J call may be wrong. Germline V gene data show CDR1 as MDHEN and CDR2 as SYDVKM. This CDR3 is built from 14 residues. CDR3 nucleotides: TGTGCCAGCAGTCCTGGGGGCCCCTCCTACGAGCAGTACTTC. Encoded protein: CASSPGGPSYEQYF.

The chain has TRBV7-2 and TRBJ2-3; D is uncertain. Germline CDR1 and CDR2: SGHTA and FQGNSA. Trimming took off 2 bases at V and 0 bases at J, with 9 bases between the two ends. The CDR3 is 15 residues long. CDR3 protein: CASSLNPSSTDTQYF. CDR3 bases: TGTGCCAGCAGCTTAAATCCCAGTAGCACAGATACGCAGTATTTT.

The chain couples TRBV7-2 to TRBJ2-4, with 8 bases fitting TRBD1. This CDR3 is built from 15 residues. Germline V CDR1 and CDR2: SGHTA, FQGNSA. Losses at the gene ends were 5 bases for V and 4 bases for J; bases not matched to a gene: 7. DNA of the CDR3: TGTGCCAGCAGCGGGAGGACAGGGCAGAAAAACATTCAGTACTTC. It yields the protein CASSGRTGQKNIQYF. Full variable domain (remainder filled in from reference TRBV7-2 and TRBJ2-4): GAGVSQSPSNKVTEKGKDVELRCDPISGHTALYWYRQSLGQGLEFLIYFQGNSAPDKSGLPSDRFSAERTGGSVSTLTIQRTQQEDSAVYLCASSGRTGQKNIQYFGAGTRLSVL.

The chain is built from TRBV5-4 and TRBJ2-7; 12 nucleotides line up with TRBD2. The CDR3 covers 18 residues. Germline trimming cut 0 bases from V and 1 base from J; bases unmatched to any gene: 8. Germline V gene lookup returns CDR1 SGHNT and CDR2 YYREEE (reference sequence). CDR3 DNA: TGTGCCAGCAGCTTGGGGAGCGGACTAGCGGGGCTTTCCTACGAGCAGTACTTC. Translating it yields CASSLGSGLAGLSYEQYF.

The gene calls are TRBV7-6 and TRBJ1-5, with a possible D match to TRBD1 (6 bases). The CDR3 has 15 amino acids. V lost 1 base and J 0 bases, leaving 7 bases between the germline ends. CDR1 SGHVS and CDR2 FNYEAQ come from the germline V gene. In DNA form, the CDR3 reads TGTGCCAGCAGCTTAGGACAGGCTAGCAATCAGCCCCAGCATTTT. It specifies CASSLGQASNQPQHF.

This clone was picked up a small number of times. This rearrangement joins TRBV14 to TRBJ2-5; D is perhaps TRBD1 (5 bases). The V and J ends lost 1 base and 4 bases respectively, with 10 bases between them. This CDR3 has 14 amino acids. Germline values: CDR1 SGHDN, CDR2 FVKESK. DNA of the CDR3: TGTGCCAGCAGCCAAGCGCAGGGCGCAGAGACCCAGTACTTC. Translation: CASSQAQGAETQYF. Variable domain in full (rest from reference TRBV14 and TRBJ2-5): EAGVTQFPSHSVIEKGQTVTLRCDPISGHDNLYWYRRVMGKEIKFLLHFVKESKQDESGMPNNRFLAERTGGTYSTLKVQPAELEDSGVYFCASSQAQGAETQYFGPGTRLLVL.

V gene TRBV18 combines with J gene TRBJ1-3; 12 positions match TRBD1. The V gene's germline CDR1 is KGHSH and CDR2 LQKENI. Germline trimming cut 4 bases from V and 8 bases from J; bases unmatched to any gene: 24. The CDR3 spans 21 residues. CDR3 nucleotides: TGTGCCAGCTCACTACATATAACCGGGACAGGGGGCACTGGGACGGCGGACACCATATATTTT. Its translation is CASSLHITGTGGTGTADTIYF.

J is TRBJ2-7 and V is TRBV25-1; TRBD2 aligns across 8 bases. Germline lookup yields CDR1 MGHDK and CDR2 SYGVNS. V trimming: 6 bases; J trimming: 9 bases; junction bases outside the gene matches: 10. The CDR3 spans 13 residues. CDR3 amino acids: CASSRGGGAVQYF. The CDR3, as DNA: TGTGCCAGCAGCCGGGGGGGCGGGGCCGTGCAGTACTTC.

V usage is TRBV14 and J usage is TRBJ1-5; TRBD1 matches 7 bases. V trimming: 5 bases; J trimming: 1 base; junction bases outside the gene matches: 11. Germline V gives CDR1 SGHDN, CDR2 FVKESK. The CDR3 loop spans 17 amino acids. The CDR3 bases are TGTGCCAGCAGCTTGTCGGCACTGACAGGGAGCAATCAGCCCCAGCATTTT. Protein product: CASSLSALTGSNQPQHF.

The rearrangement joins TRBV7-9 to TRBJ2-3, with D perhaps matching TRBD2 (6 bases). Germline V lookup: CDR1 SEHNR, CDR2 FQNEAQ (reference sequence). This CDR3 is built from 16 residues. Trimming left V 4 bases short and J 0 bases short, with 14 bases between. This CDR3 is CASSYLGLSSTDTQYF. CDR3 nucleotides: TGTGCCAGCAGCTACTTGGGACTTTCAAGCACAGATACGCAGTATTTT.